This record looks at one T cell receptor (beta chain) sequence and its context. These data come from a study of blood T cell repertoires in COVID-19. Study information: Whether acute or convalescent, the COVID-19 samples came from the United States, Italy and Spain. Nucleic acid was either cDNA or gDNA, and it came from T cells, B-cell-depleted T cells, or PBMCs.

Original processing notes: Amplification from reference gene primers served as the basis for estimated nucleated cell counts. This table comes from immunoSEQ multiplex PCR, and its TCRdb copy is limited to in-frame clones, with some not included. V and J calls plus clone size are reproduced from that table; the DNA served to infer D and trimming. Here the sample spans tens of thousands of clones, 84% being singletons. This receptor was identified in a human donor in a cohort sampled during active COVID-19. The sequencing sample was made of peripheral blood.

The CDR3 sequence is CASSLSKAGYNEQFF. CDR3 sequence (DNA): TGTGCCAGCAGCTTATCTAAAGCGGGGTACAATGAGCAGTTCTTC. The chain couples TRBV7-2 to TRBJ2-1; 7 bases are shared with TRBD2. The CDR3 contains 15 residues. Losses at the gene ends were 2 bases for V and 4 bases for J; bases not matched to a gene: 5. Per the germline V gene, CDR1 is SGHTA and CDR2 is FQGNSA.